The rows below give T cell receptor beta chains drawn from one sample of a study of cytomegalovirus exposure and HLA in healthy donors. Sequencing used immunoSEQ multiplex PCR; TCRdb keeps in-frame clones, though not all of them. Here the sample spans some 170,000 clones, roughly 95% being singletons. Sequenced material: PBMCs. The receptors shown here come from a woman aged 18 to 35 in good health and CMV-seronegative. The conserved cysteine and the conserved F or W are not part of the CDR3 here. The listing skips clone size in some rows; elsewhere it reads once, few, many or a size class.

- TRBJ2-7 TRBV6-5 ASSYGTTGRGDEQY
- TRBJ1-4 TRBV6-5 ASRRQAPWNEKLF
- TRBJ2-3 TRBV19 ASSISDRNADTQY
- TRBJ1-2 TRBV6-5 ASRQGLGYGYT
- TRBJ2-1 TRBV25-1 ASSETRGLPYNEQF
- TRBJ1-1 TRBV27 ASSLGTGQGTEAF
once TRBJ2-3 TRBV19 ASSIPTDTQY
- TRBJ2-3 TRBV5-6 ASSYTSGGGTDTQY
- TRBJ1-2 TRBV6-1 ASSEIQGGGYT
- TRBJ1-2 TRBV7-3 ASSLQPGQTNYGYT
- TRBJ2-5 TRBV4-3 ASSQEDRVGHMETQY
- TRBJ2-7 TRBV5-6 ASSSLGGQSHDAQY
- TRBJ2-5 TRBV7-9 ASSLTVAGGQETQY
- TRBJ1-5 TRBV19 ASSLQGQTGNQPQH
- TRBJ2-4 TRBV9 ASSVDGRDQNIQY
- TRBJ2-7 TRBV7-8 ASSLQWWTAVETSYEQY
- TRBJ2-1 TRBV29-1 SVEGGRIANEQF
- TRBJ2-1 TRBV28 ASSLSRYNEQF
many TRBJ2-7 TRBV4-2 ASSPTGGTLLGEQY
- TRBJ2-1 TRBV7-2 ASSADRNSYNEQF
- TRBJ2-5 TRBV2 ASSPNLAGGQETQY
once TRBJ1-4 TRBV7-9 ASSPPANEKLF